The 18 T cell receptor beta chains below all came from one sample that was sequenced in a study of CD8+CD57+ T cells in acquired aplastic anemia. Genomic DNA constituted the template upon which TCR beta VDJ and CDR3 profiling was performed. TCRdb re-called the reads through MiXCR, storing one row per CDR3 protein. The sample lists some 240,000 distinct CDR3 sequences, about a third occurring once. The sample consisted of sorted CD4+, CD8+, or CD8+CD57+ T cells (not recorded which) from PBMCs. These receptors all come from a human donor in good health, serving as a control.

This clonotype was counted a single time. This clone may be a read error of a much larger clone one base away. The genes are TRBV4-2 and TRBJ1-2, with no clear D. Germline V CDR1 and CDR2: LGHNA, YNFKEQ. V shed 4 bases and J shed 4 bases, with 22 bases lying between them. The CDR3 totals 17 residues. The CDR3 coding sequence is TGTGCCAGCAGCCGGTACGAAACAATGCTCAGTGGCTATGGCTACACCTTC. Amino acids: CASSRYETMLSGYGYTF.

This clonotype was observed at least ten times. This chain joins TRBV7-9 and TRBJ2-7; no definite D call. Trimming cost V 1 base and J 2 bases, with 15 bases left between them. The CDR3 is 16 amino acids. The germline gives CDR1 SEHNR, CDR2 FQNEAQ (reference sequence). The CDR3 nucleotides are TGTGCCAGCAGCTTAGAGTGGCAAATCGGCGCCTACGAGCAGTACTTC. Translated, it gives CASSLEWQIGAYEQYF.

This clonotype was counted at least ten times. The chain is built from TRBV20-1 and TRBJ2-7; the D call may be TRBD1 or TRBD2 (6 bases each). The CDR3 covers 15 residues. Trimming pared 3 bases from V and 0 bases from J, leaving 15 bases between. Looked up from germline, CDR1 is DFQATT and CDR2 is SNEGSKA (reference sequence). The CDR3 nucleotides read TGCAGTGCTAGTAGGGGGGCCAAGAGCTCCTACGAGCAGTACTTC. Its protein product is CSASRGAKSSYEQYF.

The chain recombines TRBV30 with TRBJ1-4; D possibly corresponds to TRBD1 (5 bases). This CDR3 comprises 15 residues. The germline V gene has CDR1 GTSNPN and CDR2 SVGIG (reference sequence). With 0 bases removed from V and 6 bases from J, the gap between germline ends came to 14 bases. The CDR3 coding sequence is TGTGCCTGGAGTGTACTGGAGATAGGGGATGAAAAACTGTTTTTT. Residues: CAWSVLEIGDEKLFF.

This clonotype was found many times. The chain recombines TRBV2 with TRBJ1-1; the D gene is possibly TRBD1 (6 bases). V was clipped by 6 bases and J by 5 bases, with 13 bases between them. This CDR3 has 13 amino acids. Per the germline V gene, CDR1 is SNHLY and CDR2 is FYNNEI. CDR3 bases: TGTGCCAGCAGCGGACAGTATGGAACTGAAGCTTTCTTT. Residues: CASSGQYGTEAFF.

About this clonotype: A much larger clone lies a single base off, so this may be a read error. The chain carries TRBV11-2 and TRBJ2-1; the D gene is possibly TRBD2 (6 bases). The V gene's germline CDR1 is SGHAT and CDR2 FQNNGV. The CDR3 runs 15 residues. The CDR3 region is CASSPGTYNYNEQLF. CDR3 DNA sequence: TGTGCCAGCAGCCCCGGGACTTACAACTACAATGAGCAGCTCTTC. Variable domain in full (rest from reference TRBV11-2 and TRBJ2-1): EAGVAQSPRYKIIEKRQSVAFWCNPISGHATLYWYQQILGQGPKLLIQFQNNGVVDDSQLPKDRFSAERLKGVDSTLKIQPAKLEDSAVYLCASSPGTYNYNEQLFGPGTRLTVL.

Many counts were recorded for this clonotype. In DNA form, the CDR3 reads TGTGCCAGCAGCCGGGACGTTGCGGTCTTGGGGAATGAGCAGTTCTTC. Translated, it gives CASSRDVAVLGNEQFF. The rearrangement links TRBV14 to TRBJ2-1; perhaps D is TRBD1 or TRBD2 (5 bases each). Trimming pared 4 bases from V and 7 bases from J, leaving 20 bases between. Germline CDR1 is SGHDN and CDR2 is FVKESK. This CDR3 has 16 residues. Together with reference TRBV14 and TRBJ2-1, the CDR3 gives the full variable domain: EAGVTQFPSHSVIEKGQTVTLRCDPISGHDNLYWYRRVMGKEIKFLLHFVKESKQDESGMPNNRFLAERTGGTYSTLKVQPAELEDSGVYFCASSRDVAVLGNEQFFGPGTRLTVL.

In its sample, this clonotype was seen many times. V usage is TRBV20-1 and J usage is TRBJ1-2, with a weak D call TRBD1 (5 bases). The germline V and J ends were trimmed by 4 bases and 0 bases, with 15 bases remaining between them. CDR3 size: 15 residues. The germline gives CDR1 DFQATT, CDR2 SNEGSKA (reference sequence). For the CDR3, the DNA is TGCAGTGCTACCAAAGACAGCCGCTCTAACTATGGCTACACCTTC. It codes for CSATKDSRSNYGYTF.

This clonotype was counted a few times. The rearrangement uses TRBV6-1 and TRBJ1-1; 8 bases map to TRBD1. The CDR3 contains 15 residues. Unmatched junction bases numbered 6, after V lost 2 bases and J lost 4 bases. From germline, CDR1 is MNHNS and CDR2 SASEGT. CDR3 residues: CASSEPRGRVTEAFF. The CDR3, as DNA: TGTGCCAGCAGTGAACCCAGGGGGCGGGTCACTGAAGCTTTCTTT.

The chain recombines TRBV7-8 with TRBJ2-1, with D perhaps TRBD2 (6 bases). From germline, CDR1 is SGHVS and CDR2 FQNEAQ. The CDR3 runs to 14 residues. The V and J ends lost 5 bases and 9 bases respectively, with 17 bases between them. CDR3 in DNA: TGTGCCAGCAGCCCGCTGGGGAGGCCCGGTGAGCAGTTCTTC. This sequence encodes CASSPLGRPGEQFF.

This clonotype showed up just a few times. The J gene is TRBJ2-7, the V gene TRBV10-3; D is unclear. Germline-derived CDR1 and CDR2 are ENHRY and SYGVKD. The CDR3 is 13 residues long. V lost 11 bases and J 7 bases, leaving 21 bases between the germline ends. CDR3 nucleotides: TGTGCCTCCTCCGACTCAACGCTCGGGGAGCAGTACTTC. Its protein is CASSDSTLGEQYF.

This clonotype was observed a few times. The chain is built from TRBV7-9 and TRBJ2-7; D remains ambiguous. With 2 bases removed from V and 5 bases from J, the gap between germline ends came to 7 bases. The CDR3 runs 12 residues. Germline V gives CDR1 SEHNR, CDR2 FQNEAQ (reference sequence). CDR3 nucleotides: TGTGCCAGCAGCTTACCCCCCGACGAGCAGTACTTC. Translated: CASSLPPDEQYF.

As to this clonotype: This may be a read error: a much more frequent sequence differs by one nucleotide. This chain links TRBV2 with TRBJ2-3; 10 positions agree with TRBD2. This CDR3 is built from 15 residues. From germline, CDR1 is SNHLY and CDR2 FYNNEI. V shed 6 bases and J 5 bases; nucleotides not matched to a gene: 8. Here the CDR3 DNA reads TGTGCCAGCAGCCCATTAGCGGGGGGCCTAGATACGCAGTATTTT. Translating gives CASSPLAGGLDTQYF.

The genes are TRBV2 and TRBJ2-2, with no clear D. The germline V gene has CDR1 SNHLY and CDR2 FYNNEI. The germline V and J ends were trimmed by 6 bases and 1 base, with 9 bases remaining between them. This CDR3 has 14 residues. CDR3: CASRPMGNTGELFF. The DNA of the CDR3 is TGTGCCAGCAGACCCATGGGGAACACCGGGGAGCTGTTTTTT.

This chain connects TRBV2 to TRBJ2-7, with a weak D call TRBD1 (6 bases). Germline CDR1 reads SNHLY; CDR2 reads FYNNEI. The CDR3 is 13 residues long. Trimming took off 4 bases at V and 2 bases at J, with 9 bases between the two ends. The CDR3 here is CASSVTGPYEQYF. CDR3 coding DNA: TGTGCCAGCAGTGTAACAGGGCCCTACGAGCAGTACTTC.

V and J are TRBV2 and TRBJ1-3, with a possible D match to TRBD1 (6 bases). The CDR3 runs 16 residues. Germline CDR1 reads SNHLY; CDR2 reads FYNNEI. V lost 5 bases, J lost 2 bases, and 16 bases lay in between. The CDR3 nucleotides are TGTGCCAGCAGTTACTCTTCCTCAGGGGCTGGAAACACCATATATTTT. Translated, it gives CASSYSSSGAGNTIYF.

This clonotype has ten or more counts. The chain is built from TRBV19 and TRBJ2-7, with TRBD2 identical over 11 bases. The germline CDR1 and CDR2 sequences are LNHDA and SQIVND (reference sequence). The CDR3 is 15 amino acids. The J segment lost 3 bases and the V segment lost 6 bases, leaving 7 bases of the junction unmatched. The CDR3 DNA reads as TGTGCCAGTAGGGGGGGGACTAGCGGACTCTACGAGCAGTACTTC. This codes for CASRGGTSGLYEQYF.

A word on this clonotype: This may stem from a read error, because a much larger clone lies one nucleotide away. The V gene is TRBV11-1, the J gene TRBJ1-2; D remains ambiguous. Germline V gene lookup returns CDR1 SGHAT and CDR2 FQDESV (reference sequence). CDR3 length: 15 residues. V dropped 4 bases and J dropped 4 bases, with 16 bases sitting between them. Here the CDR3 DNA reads TGTGCCAGCAGCTCTCTCAAGGTGGGTTTCTATGGCTACACCTTC. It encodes CASSSLKVGFYGYTF.